Each of the 6 T cell receptor beta chains below was sequenced from the same sample in a study of spatial heterogeneity in lung cancer. Time point described: blood at routine non-recurrence follow-up after resection. Each CDR3 protein gets one entry after TCRdb re-called the 5' RACE reads with MiXCR. The sample includes around 70,000 distinct CDR3 sequences, about 8.2% of them seen just once. This material consisted of PBMCs, taken at follow-up. The receptors come from a female donor with early-stage non-small cell lung cancer.

This clonotype occurred a few times. This rearrangement joins TRBV6-2 or TRBV6-3 to TRBJ1-2; a possible D gene is TRBD1 (5 bases). This CDR3 has 14 amino acids. The germline V gene has CDR1 MNHEY and CDR2 SVGEGT. Trimming took off 2 bases at V and 4 bases at J, with 11 bases between the two ends. CDR3 in amino acids: CASSYVRDGYGYTF. The CDR3 DNA is TGTGCCAGCAGTTACGTGAGGGACGGCTATGGCTACACCTTC.

This clonotype was recorded at least ten times. The J gene is TRBJ1-1, the V gene TRBV2, with no clear D. There are 13 residues in the CDR3. Germline values: CDR1 SNHLY, CDR2 FYNNEI. Trimming left V 6 bases short and J 7 bases short, with 15 bases between. CDR3 nucleotides: TGTGCCAGCAGGCTCGAGACTGGAGGTGAAGCTTTCTTT. Its translation is CASRLETGGEAFF.

This clonotype was found many times. The V call is TRBV6-1, the J call TRBJ1-2; 12 bases agree with TRBD1. The CDR3 covers 16 residues. V was pared by 0 bases and J by 3 bases, with 2 bases of the junction left unmatched. Germline CDR1 and CDR2: MNHNS and SASEGT. CDR3 protein: CASSEAGTGGHYGYTF. Here the CDR3 DNA reads TGTGCCAGCAGTGAAGCAGGGACAGGGGGCCACTATGGCTACACCTTC.

This clonotype has ten or more counts. The chain joins TRBV7-9 to TRBJ2-1; TRBD2 might be the D (6 bases). The germline V gene has CDR1 SEHNR and CDR2 FQNEAQ (reference sequence). Trimming took 3 bases from V and 8 from J, leaving 17 bases between them. CDR3 size: 15 residues. The CDR3 coding sequence is TGTGCCAGCAGCTTCGCGGGATGGGAGATCCATGAGCAGTTCTTC. This sequence encodes CASSFAGWEIHEQFF.

This clonotype occurred a few times. This rearrangement joins TRBV10-3 to TRBJ2-7, with 7 bases matching TRBD1. The CDR3 runs 12 residues. The germline CDR1 and CDR2 sequences are ENHRY and SYGVKD. After removal of 11 bases from V and 3 bases from J, the junction contained 7 bases not matched to a gene. The DNA of the CDR3 is TGTGCCTCCGGGACAGAGGTCTACGAGCAGTACTTC. Translated: CASGTEVYEQYF.

This clonotype came up many times. V usage is TRBV12-3 or TRBV12-4 and J usage is TRBJ1-3; D remains ambiguous. CDR3 length: 11 residues. V was clipped by 5 bases and J by 8 bases, with 7 bases between them. The CDR3 is CASSTRDTIYF. In DNA form, the CDR3 reads TGTGCCAGCAGTACTAGAGACACCATATATTTT.